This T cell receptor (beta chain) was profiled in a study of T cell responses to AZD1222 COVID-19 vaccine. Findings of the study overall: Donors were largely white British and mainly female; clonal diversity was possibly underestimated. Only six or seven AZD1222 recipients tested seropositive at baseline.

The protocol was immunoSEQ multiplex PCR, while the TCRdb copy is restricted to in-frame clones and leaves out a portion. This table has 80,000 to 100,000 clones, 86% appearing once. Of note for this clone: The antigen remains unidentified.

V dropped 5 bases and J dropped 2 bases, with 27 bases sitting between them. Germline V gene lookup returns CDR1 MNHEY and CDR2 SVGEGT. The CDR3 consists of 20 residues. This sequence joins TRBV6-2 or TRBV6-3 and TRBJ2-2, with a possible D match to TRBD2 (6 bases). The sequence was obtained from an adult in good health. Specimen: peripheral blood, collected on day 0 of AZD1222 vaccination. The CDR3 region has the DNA TGTGCCAGCAGTCCCCGCCCCTGGCGGGGTGGGGCCCTAAACACCGGGGAGCTGTTTTTT. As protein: CASSPRPWRGGALNTGELFF.